The 30 T cell receptor beta chains below all came from one sample that was sequenced in a study of blood T cell repertoires in COVID-19. The assay was immunoSEQ multiplex PCR, and TCRdb's table has in-frame clones only and misses some. The sample includes 300,000 to 350,000 clones, roughly 90% seen only once; the top ten take 3.5% to 4.5%. The sample comprised PBMCs or T cells enriched from blood (not recorded which). The receptors originated from a woman under 30 with acute COVID-19.

This clone came up once. V usage is TRBV30 and J usage is TRBJ1-5; no definite D call. Germline V gene lookup returns CDR1 GTSNPN and CDR2 SVGIG (reference sequence). This CDR3 is built from 13 residues. V lost 2 bases to trimming and J lost 3 bases, with 8 bases between them. CDR3: CAWSLEVNQPQHF. The CDR3 DNA reads TGTGCCTGGAGTCTAGAAGTCAATCAGCCCCAGCATTTT.

The V call is TRBV7-9, the J call TRBJ2-7; D is ambiguous. V lost 1 base to trimming and J lost 2 bases, with 6 bases between them. The CDR3 has 13 amino acids. Germline V gene sequence: CDR1 SEHNR, CDR2 FQNEAQ (reference sequence). The CDR3 is CASSLDTTYEQYF. The CDR3 DNA is TGTGCCAGCAGCTTAGACACGACCTACGAGCAGTACTTC.

This clone was counted only a few times. The genes are TRBV3-1 (or the pseudogene TRBV3-2) and TRBJ1-2, with 7 bases fitting TRBD1. Germline V gene lookup returns CDR1 LGHDT and CDR2 YNNKEL (reference sequence). V lost 0 bases and J lost 3; bases outside the gene matches: 10. The CDR3 has 17 residues. CDR3 sequence reads: CASSQEGRDRHHYGYTF. DNA for the CDR3: TGTGCCAGCAGCCAAGAGGGACGGGACAGACATCACTATGGCTACACCTTC.

The chain is built from TRBV7-9 and TRBJ1-6; 7 positions match TRBD1. CDR1 SEHNR and CDR2 FQNEAQ come from the germline V gene (reference sequence). The V segment lost 1 base and the J segment 12 bases; nucleotides outside the gene matches: 9. This CDR3 region has 15 residues. The CDR3 protein is CASSLGPGTERPLHF. The CDR3 region has the DNA TGTGCCAGCAGCTTAGGACCCGGGACAGAAAGACCCCTCCACTTT.

The chain employs TRBV5-1 and TRBJ2-7; 7 bases are a match to TRBD2. The CDR3 has 13 amino acids. Germline-derived CDR1 and CDR2 are SGHRS and YFSETQ. V shed 2 bases, J shed 5 bases, and the junction held 4 bases outside the gene matches. The CDR3 bases are TGCGCCAGCAGCTTCGGACTAGTCGACGAGCAGTACTTC. It encodes CASSFGLVDEQYF.

The rearrangement links TRBV18 to TRBJ1-6; 12 bases are a match to TRBD1. Germline assignment: CDR1 KGHSH and CDR2 LQKENI. The CDR3 runs 18 residues. Trimming cost V 4 bases and J 6 bases; bases outside gene matches: 10. CDR3 DNA sequence: TGTGCCAGCTCACTGTTGACGGGACAGGGGGCAGGTAATTCACCCCTCCACTTT. Amino acids: CASSLLTGQGAGNSPLHF.

The genes are TRBV28 and TRBJ1-2, with 9 bases aligning to TRBD1. Losses at the gene ends were 7 bases for V and 3 bases for J; bases not matched to a gene: 15. In germline, CDR1 is MDHEN, CDR2 SYDVKM. The length of the CDR3 is 17 residues. CDR3 in DNA: TGTGCCAGCATTACGCCAGCGACAGGGGGAGTAGACTATGGCTACACCTTC. It translates to CASITPATGGVDYGYTF.

The genes are TRBV11-3 and TRBJ1-1; 8 bases map to TRBD1. In germline, CDR1 is SGHNT, CDR2 YENEEA. V shed 7 bases and J 11 bases; nucleotides not matched to a gene: 12. This CDR3 has 13 residues. CDR3 DNA sequence: TGTGCCAGCACCCCGGGACAGGCCCCTAGGGCTTTCTTT. Amino acid sequence: CASTPGQAPRAFF.

A single count supports this clone. The chain couples TRBV7-2 to TRBJ2-7, with 10 nucleotides matching TRBD1. The CDR3 runs 14 residues. The V gene end was trimmed by 3 bases and the J gene end by 6 bases; junction bases not matched to a gene: 5. CDR1 and CDR2 from the germline V gene are SGHTA and FQGNSA. The CDR3 nucleotides are TGTGCCAGCAGCTTTGACAGGGGGCTGGTCGAGCAGTACTTC. Protein sequence: CASSFDRGLVEQYF.

The CDR3 region has the DNA TGTGCCAGCAGTTACTCAAGGGTCGGGGAAGATACGCAGTATTTT. Protein sequence: CASSYSRVGEDTQYF. The V gene is TRBV6-5, the J gene TRBJ2-3; weak D call: TRBD2 (5 bases). The germline V gene has CDR1 MNHEY and CDR2 SVGAGI. V gave up 0 bases and J gave up 5 bases, with 12 bases separating them. There are 15 residues in the CDR3.

The genes are TRBV19 and TRBJ1-4, with D maybe TRBD1 (5 bases). The CDR3 extends over 14 amino acids. V lost 7 bases and J lost 7, with 16 bases in between. Germline V gene lookup returns CDR1 LNHDA and CDR2 SQIVND (reference sequence). CDR3: CASNLHIRAEKLFF. As DNA, the CDR3 is TGTGCCAGTAACCTACATATCAGGGCTGAAAAACTGTTTTTT.

The chain joins TRBV7-9 to TRBJ1-2, with no clear D. This CDR3 is 13 amino acids long. Per germline, CDR1 SEHNR and CDR2 FQNEAQ (reference sequence). V lost 5 bases and J lost 0, with 7 bases in between. The chain's CDR3 is CASSPGTNYGYTF. For the CDR3, the DNA is TGTGCCAGCAGCCCGGGGACTAACTATGGCTACACCTTC.

This clone was seen a handful of times. The chain carries TRBV5-1 and TRBJ1-1, with D maybe TRBD1 (6 bases). V lost 0 bases, J lost 1 base, and 10 bases lay in between. CDR3 length: 15 residues. The germline CDR1 and CDR2 sequences are SGHRS and YFSETQ. CDR3 amino acids: CASSLGATGNTEAFF. CDR3 DNA: TGCGCCAGCAGCTTGGGCGCGACAGGGAACACTGAAGCTTTCTTT.

The chain recombines TRBV19 with TRBJ1-2; D possibly corresponds to TRBD1 (5 bases). Per germline, CDR1 LNHDA and CDR2 SQIVND (reference sequence). This CDR3 has 13 residues. Trimming took 4 bases from V and 7 from J, leaving 13 bases between them. CDR3 protein: CASSTGVGGGYTF. In nucleotides, the CDR3 is TGTGCCAGTAGTACCGGAGTGGGGGGTGGCTACACCTTC.

This chain joins TRBV11-1 and TRBJ2-3, with a weak D call TRBD2 (6 bases). Germline values: CDR1 SGHAT, CDR2 FQDESV (reference sequence). This CDR3 has 15 residues. Trimming pared 5 bases from V and 1 base from J, leaving 13 bases between. Written as DNA, the CDR3 is TGTGCCAGCAGCCGCCGGGACTTGCGCACAGATACGCAGTATTTT. Its protein is CASSRRDLRTDTQYF.

J is TRBJ2-2 and V is TRBV11-3; D gene ambiguous. The germline gives CDR1 SGHNT, CDR2 YENEEA. This CDR3 comprises 13 residues. V lost 5 bases, J lost 1 base, and 5 bases lay in between. The CDR3 region has the DNA TGTGCCAGCAGCCCCCGGAACACCGGGGAGCTGTTTTTT. Translated, it gives CASSPRNTGELFF.

This clone was recorded a few times. The rearrangement links TRBV9 to TRBJ1-4, with D unclear. Trimming stripped 5 bases from V and 4 bases from J, with 6 bases between. Germline V gene sequence: CDR1 SGDLS, CDR2 YYNGEE. The CDR3 loop spans 12 amino acids. For the CDR3, the DNA is TGTGCCAGCAGAGCAAATAATGAAAAACTGTTTTTT. Protein product: CASRANNEKLFF.

The chain is built from TRBV13 and TRBJ1-6; possible D gene TRBD1, 5 bases. With 5 bases removed from V and 8 bases from J, the gap between germline ends came to 13 bases. The CDR3 is 14 amino acids. The germline V gene encodes CDR1 PRHDT and CDR2 FYEKMQ (reference sequence). The CDR3 DNA sequence: TGTGCCAGCAGCCAGCGACAGCGAGATTCACCCCTCCACTTT. Its translation: CASSQRQRDSPLHF.

The rearrangement joins TRBV5-6 to TRBJ2-7, with 11 bases fitting TRBD2. The CDR3 consists of 15 residues. Germline CDR1 SGHDT, CDR2 YYEEEE. The J segment lost 1 base and the V segment lost 4 bases, leaving 4 bases of the junction unmatched. The CDR3 loop is CASSGTSGGSYEQYF. The CDR3, as DNA: TGTGCCAGCAGCGGAACTAGCGGGGGATCCTACGAGCAGTACTTC.

The genes are TRBV19 and TRBJ2-1; TRBD2 might be the D (6 bases). Trimming took 3 bases from V and 6 from J, leaving 12 bases between them. Germline CDR1 LNHDA, CDR2 SQIVND (reference sequence). CDR3 size: 14 residues. Here the CDR3 DNA reads TGTGCCAGTAGTATTAGCGGAGGTGGCAATGAGCAGTTCTTC. Its translation: CASSISGGGNEQFF.

The chain is built from TRBV28 and TRBJ1-4, with D possibly being TRBD1 (6 bases). The V and J ends lost 2 bases and 3 bases respectively, with 10 bases between them. The CDR3 is 15 residues long. Germline-derived CDR1 and CDR2 are MDHEN and SYDVKM. The CDR3 coding sequence is TGTGCCAGCAGTTTAGGGGGGGGCCCTAATGAAAAACTGTTTTTT. This translates into CASSLGGGPNEKLFF.

The chain links TRBV1 to TRBJ2-1; TRBD1, the table's D call, was not compared with the DNA. TRBV1 is deemed a pseudogene. The CDR3 contains 17 residues. CDR3: CTSSQDRRGRSYNEQFF. CDR3 DNA sequence: TGCACCAGCAGCCAAGATAGAAGGGGTCGCTCCTACAATGAGCAGTTCTTC.

The rearrangement joins TRBV28 to TRBJ2-5; tentatively, D is TRBD2 (6 bases). Germline V gene lookup returns CDR1 MDHEN and CDR2 SYDVKM. V lost 6 bases and J 1 base, leaving 9 bases between the germline ends. The CDR3 is 13 residues long. This CDR3 reads CASRRGFQETQYF. In nucleotides, the CDR3 is TGTGCCAGCAGGCGGGGCTTCCAAGAGACCCAGTACTTC.

The chain joins TRBV9 to TRBJ1-2; D remains unclear. The CDR3 is 16 amino acids. In germline, CDR1 is SGDLS, CDR2 YYNGEE. V dropped 4 bases and J dropped 0 bases, with 16 bases sitting between them. The CDR3 DNA reads as TGTGCCAGCAGCCCCCCGAGGTACGGTTCTAACTATGGCTACACCTTC. Its translation: CASSPPRYGSNYGYTF.

The chain carries TRBV10-2 and TRBJ2-3; 7 nucleotides match TRBD1. The CDR3 extends over 19 amino acids. In germline, CDR1 is WSHSY, CDR2 SAAADI. V dropped 2 bases and J dropped 2; count of bases not matched to a gene: 16. CDR3 region: CASSEGLETGIISTDTQYF. DNA for the CDR3: TGCGCCAGCAGTGAGGGACTTGAGACAGGGATCATTTCCACAGATACGCAGTATTTT.

This clone was seen once. The chain combines TRBV7-2 with TRBJ1-5, with 8 nucleotides matching TRBD1. V shed 5 bases and J 4 bases; nucleotides not matched to a gene: 4. CDR1 is SGHTA, CDR2 FQGNSA, per germline. The CDR3 has 14 residues. CDR3 nucleotide sequence: TGTGCCAGCAGCCTAGGACAGGGTAATCAGCCCCAGCATTTT. Amino acid sequence: CASSLGQGNQPQHF.

The chain recombines TRBV21-1 with TRBJ2-1; the DNA was not compared with TRBD1, the D call given in the table. TRBV21-1 is a pseudogene locus. This CDR3 region has 14 residues. Here the CDR3 reads CASSHGTPYNEQFF. CDR3 DNA: TGTGCCAGCAGCCACGGGACACCTTACAATGAGCAGTTCTTC.

The V call is TRBV7-3, the J call TRBJ2-3, with D possibly being TRBD2 (5 bases). The CDR3 is made up of 15 amino acids. Germline V lookup: CDR1 SGHTA, CDR2 FQGTGA. V was clipped by 5 bases and J by 2 bases, with 14 bases between them. The CDR3 protein is CASSAKDFPTDTQYF. CDR3 coding DNA: TGTGCCAGCAGCGCGAAGGACTTCCCCACAGATACGCAGTATTTT.

The V and J genes are TRBV10-1 and TRBJ1-3; no firm D call. This CDR3 is 14 amino acids long. CDR1 is WNHNN and CDR2 is SYGVQD in the germline V gene (reference sequence). V was clipped by 7 bases and J by 4 bases, with 14 bases between them. The CDR3 loop reads CASINGGFGNTIYF. Written as DNA, the CDR3 is TGCGCCAGCATTAATGGAGGGTTCGGAAACACCATATATTTT.

The rearrangement uses TRBV5-1 and TRBJ1-1; D not resolved. The CDR3 is made up of 14 amino acids. Trimming stripped 1 base from V and 0 bases from J, with 7 bases between. Germline V gene data show CDR1 as SGHRS and CDR2 as YFSETQ. In DNA, the CDR3 is TGCGCCAGCAGCTTGCGGCGGATGAACACTGAAGCTTTCTTT. The encoded protein is CASSLRRMNTEAFF.